The entry below describes one T cell receptor (beta chain). Sequencing used immunoSEQ multiplex PCR; TCRdb keeps in-frame clones, though not all of them. The data show 550,000 to 750,000 clones, roughly 94% seen once. This sample was included in a study of shared clonotypes between healthy human individuals. In the naive CD8 group, cells lacked CD45RO and were positively selected for CCR7, so terminally differentiated effector memory CD45RA+ cells were left out. Trimming took off 10 bases at V and 0 bases at J, with 13 bases between the two ends. Germline V gene lookup returns CDR1 LNHDA and CDR2 SQIVND (reference sequence). The CDR3 runs to 14 residues.

The sequenced material came from naive CD8+ T cells sorted from blood. The sequence was collected from a man aged 30 to 45 in good health. This chain links TRBV19 with TRBJ1-5, with D unclear. The CDR3: CATLGEYSNQPQHF. In DNA, the CDR3 is TGTGCCACTTTGGGAGAGTATAGCAATCAGCCCCAGCATTTT.